These T cell receptor beta chains were read from a single sample in a study of shared clonotypes between healthy human individuals. Produced via immunoSEQ multiplex PCR; TCRdb's table is partial and in-frame only. The profile covers a few hundred thousand clones, with roughly four fifths appearing a single time and around 12% taken by the ten largest. Material for sequencing was PBMCs. The receptors here all came from a woman aged 40 to 49 in good health. Some clones in this sample may be carry-over from other donors' samples. CDR3s include the opening cysteine and the closing phenylalanine or tryptophan. D genes are given only for firm matches. Size tells how often a clone was seen (once, few, many) or the class of an expanded clone, and some rows leave it out.

V | length | size | D | CDR3
TRBV29-1 | 14 | NA | NA | CSVAVGRGRMTQYF
TRBV6-4 | 16 | NA | NA | CASSDSDVGSGNTIYF
TRBV11-2 | 15 | NA | NA | CASSLNAKGPGEQYF
TRBV18 | 16 | NA | TRBD1 | CASSQGTGESHYEQYF
TRBV4-1 | 17 | NA | NA | CASSQAVGNSGANVLTF
TRBV10-1 | 14 | NA | NA | CASSFGQSTDTQYF
TRBV6-1 | 15 | NA | TRBD2 | CASTETSWGIGELFF
TRBV6-1 | 16 | NA | TRBD2 | CASSEWGLAANNEQFF
TRBV19 | 14 | NA | NA | CASSTPWSGQPQHF
TRBV13 | 19 | NA | TRBD2 | CASSSPRPLAGPPTDTQYF
TRBV11-1 | 11 | NA | NA | CASSSFYEQYF
TRBV4-2 | 14 | NA | TRBD1 | CASSQTGQNEKLFF
TRBV6-5 | 14 | once | TRBD1 | CASRWGQGTGELFF
TRBV7-9 | 12 | NA | NA | CASSLAAGELFF
TRBV10-2 | 14 | NA | TRBD1 | CARSDAQGVGEQYF
TRBV28 | 16 | NA | NA | CASSFGLTSSYNEQFF
TRBV11-2 | 17 | NA | TRBD2 | CATHGGWAGGFTGELFF
TRBV10-3 | 15 | few | NA | CAISESTAVTYEQYF
TRBV4-1 | 17 | NA | TRBD2 | CASSQTFPGLAGFTQYF
TRBV27 | 14 | NA | NA | CASSLAGRNNEQFF
TRBV28 | 15 | NA | NA | CASSLSRASSYEQYF
TRBV28 | 16 | NA | TRBD2 | CASGTTSGRALYEQYF
TRBV10-2 | 16 | NA | TRBD1 | CASSDGGDRGHGEQYF
TRBV5-8 | 14 | NA | NA | CASSRSTVYNEQFF
TRBV19 | 12 | NA | NA | CASSIGDGPKRW
TRBV29-1 | 10 | NA | NA | CSVDHNEQFF
TRBV18 | 16 | NA | NA | CASSPPVGRSYNEQFF